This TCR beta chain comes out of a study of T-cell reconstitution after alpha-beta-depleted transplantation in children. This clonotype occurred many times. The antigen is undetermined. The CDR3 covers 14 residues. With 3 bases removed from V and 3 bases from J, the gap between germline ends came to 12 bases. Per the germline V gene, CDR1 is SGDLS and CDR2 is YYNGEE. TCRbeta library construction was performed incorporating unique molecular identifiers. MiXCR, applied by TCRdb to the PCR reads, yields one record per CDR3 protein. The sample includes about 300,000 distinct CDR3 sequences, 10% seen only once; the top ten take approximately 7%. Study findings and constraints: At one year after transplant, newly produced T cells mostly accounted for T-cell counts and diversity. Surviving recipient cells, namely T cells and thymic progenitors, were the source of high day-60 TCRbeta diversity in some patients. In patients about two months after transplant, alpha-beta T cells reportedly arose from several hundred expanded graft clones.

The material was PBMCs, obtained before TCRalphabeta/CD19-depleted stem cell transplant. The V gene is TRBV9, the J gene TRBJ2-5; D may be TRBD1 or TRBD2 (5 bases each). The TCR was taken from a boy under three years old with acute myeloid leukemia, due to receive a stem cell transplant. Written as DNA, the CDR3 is TGTGCCAGCAGCGCCTACAGAGGGGAAGAGACCCAGTACTTC. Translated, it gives CASSAYRGEETQYF.